A single sample is the source of the 6 T cell receptor beta chains below, sequenced in a study of T cells in Graves' hyperthyroidism and ophthalmopathy. Using RNA transcripts as the source, TCR beta CDR3 regions were amplified. Initially, a first-round RT-PCR of the TCR CDR3 employed the HTBI primer set. MiXCR, applied by TCRdb to the multiplex PCR reads, yields one record per CDR3 protein. This sample has about 550,000 distinct CDR3 sequences; less than 25% occur once, and the top ten carry approximately 26%. The material sequenced was blood. These receptors all come from a man aged 18 to 29 with Graves' hyperthyroidism.

This clonotype was counted at least ten times. The chain uses TRBV11-2 and TRBJ1-2; TRBD1 matches 9 bases. Germline V CDR1 and CDR2: SGHAT, FQNNGV. The V and J ends lost 0 bases and 7 bases, in that order; junction bases with no gene match: 9. This CDR3 is built from 16 residues. The CDR3 spells CASSLETGQGFGGYTF. CDR3 sequence (DNA): TGTGCCAGCAGCTTAGAAACGGGACAGGGATTCGGTGGCTACACCTTC.

This clonotype came up many times. The V and J genes are TRBV11-2 and TRBJ2-7; D call uncertain. Germline lookup yields CDR1 SGHAT and CDR2 FQNNGV. The CDR3 is 14 amino acids. V lost 0 bases and J lost 4, with 10 bases in between. CDR3 nucleotides: TGTGCCAGCAGCTTAGATCCAACGGATTACGAGCAGTACTTC. Protein sequence: CASSLDPTDYEQYF. The whole variable domain, remainder taken from reference TRBV11-2 and TRBJ2-7, is EAGVAQSPRYKIIEKRQSVAFWCNPISGHATLYWYQQILGQGPKLLIQFQNNGVVDDSQLPKDRFSAERLKGVDSTLKIQPAKLEDSAVYLCASSLDPTDYEQYFGPGTRLTVT.

V usage is TRBV20-1 and J usage is TRBJ2-5; 8 bases match TRBD2. From germline, CDR1 is DFQATT and CDR2 SNEGSKA (reference sequence). This CDR3 comprises 16 residues. The V segment lost 0 bases and the J segment 5 bases; nucleotides outside the gene matches: 11. CDR3: CSARDTSGYQGETQYF. The CDR3 region has the DNA TGCAGTGCTAGAGATACTAGCGGCTACCAGGGGGAGACCCAGTACTTC.

The V call is TRBV6-1, the J call TRBJ1-2; D unclear. Germline assignment: CDR1 MNHNS and CDR2 SASEGT. CDR3 length equals 13 residues. Trimming left V 6 bases short and J 3 bases short, with 11 bases between. CDR3 sequence (DNA): TGTGCCAGCAGAGAGACGGCAGACTATGGCTACACCTTC. The encoded protein is CASRETADYGYTF.

This clonotype was found many times. The CDR3 here is CAPRDSLNYEQYF. The CDR3 region has the DNA TGTGCTCCTCGGGACTCTTTAAACTACGAGCAGTACTTC. V and J are TRBV12-5 and TRBJ2-7, with D possibly TRBD2 on 6 matching bases. Germline lookup yields CDR1 LGHNT and CDR2 FRNRAP. Between the trimmed V and J ends, which lost 11 bases and 3 bases, there was a span of 17 bases. The CDR3 runs 13 residues.

This clonotype was found a few times. At one end, the junction sequence differs from germline, possibly due to a read error. The V and J genes are TRBV5-1 and TRBJ2-4; D tentatively fits TRBD1 or TRBD2 (6 bases each). The germline V gene encodes CDR1 SGHRS and CDR2 YFSETQ. This CDR3 is built from 15 residues. The CDR3 nucleotides read TGCGCCAGCAGCTTGGCCGGGGGCCTCAAAAACATTAAGTACTTC. Protein: CASSLAGGLKNIKYF.